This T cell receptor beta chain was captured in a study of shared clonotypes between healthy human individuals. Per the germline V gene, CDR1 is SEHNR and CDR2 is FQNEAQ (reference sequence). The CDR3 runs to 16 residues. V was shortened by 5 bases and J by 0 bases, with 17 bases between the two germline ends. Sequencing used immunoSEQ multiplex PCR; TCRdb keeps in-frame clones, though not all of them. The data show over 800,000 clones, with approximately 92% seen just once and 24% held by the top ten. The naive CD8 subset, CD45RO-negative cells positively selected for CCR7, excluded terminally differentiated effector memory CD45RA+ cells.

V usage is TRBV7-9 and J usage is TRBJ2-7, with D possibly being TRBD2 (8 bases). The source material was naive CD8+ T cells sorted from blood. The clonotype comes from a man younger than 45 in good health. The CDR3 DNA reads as TGTGCCAGCAGCCCCCTGACAGGGACTAGCTCCTACGAGCAGTACTTC. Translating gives CASSPLTGTSSYEQYF.